This TCR beta chain appears in the sequencing data of a study of T cells in Graves' hyperthyroidism and ophthalmopathy. At the level of the study: It was at initial diagnosis, before any treatment, that peripheral blood was collected.

Used for diagnoses were clinical symptoms, serum thyroxine and TRAb, thyroid ultrasound and orbital computed tomography. RNA transcripts gave rise to amplified TCR beta CDR3 regions. During a first-round RT-PCR of the TCR CDR3, the HTBI primer set was used. TCRdb recomputed calls from the multiplex PCR reads with MiXCR, one row per CDR3 protein. The sample consists of a few hundred thousand distinct CDR3 sequences, about 18% of them appearing once. Study-level points and caveats: Blood shared most expanded thyroid clonotypes above 0.001.

This clonotype was seen only once. Its specificity is not known. Just one base apart from a much larger clone, this may be a read error. The receptor was isolated from a man aged 18 to 29 with Graves' ophthalmopathy. Sequenced sample: blood.

DNA of the CDR3: TGTGCCAGCAGTCACACGACTAGCGGAGCTAATGAGCAGTTCTTC. Residues: CASSHTTSGANEQFF. This chain joins TRBV12-3 or TRBV12-4 and TRBJ2-1; 9 bases line up with TRBD2. Unmatched junction bases numbered 9, after V lost 5 bases and J lost 7 bases. The CDR3 has 15 amino acids.